The rows below give T cell receptor beta chains drawn from one sample of a study of blood T cell repertoires in COVID-19. Libraries were prepared by immunoSEQ multiplex PCR; TCRdb keeps only in-frame clonotypes and omits some of them. Here the sample spans approximately 210,000 clones, around 91% being singletons. Sequences were obtained from peripheral blood. These receptors came from a woman aged 40 to 50 with acute or convalescent COVID-19. CDR3s include the opening cysteine and the closing phenylalanine or tryptophan. The D gene is left open where the match is weak. Rows give clone size only sometimes, using once, few, many, or a class for an expanded clone.

j_call v_call clone_size d_call cdr3_aa cdr3_nt
TRBJ2-3 TRBV19 . TRBD2 CASSQAGTSGLGYTQYF TGTGCCAGTAGTCAAGCAGGGACTAGCGGGTTAGGGTATACGCAGTATTTT
TRBJ1-5 TRBV29-1 . TRBD1 CSVEARGQTNQPQHF TGCAGCGTTGAAGCGAGGGGACAGACCAATCAGCCCCAGCATTTT
TRBJ2-4 TRBV10-3 . TRBD2 CAISESPLAVKDIQYF TGTGCCATCAGTGAGTCCCCACTAGCGGTAAAAGACATTCAGTACTTC
TRBJ2-1 TRBV5-4 . TRBD2 CASSETSGGAKEQFF TGTGCCAGCAGCGAGACTAGCGGGGGGGCAAAGGAGCAGTTCTTC
TRBJ1-2 TRBV19 . . CASSIRSKTDGYTF TGTGCCAGTAGTATCCGATCGAAGACAGATGGCTACACCTTC
TRBJ1-1 TRBV5-6 . TRBD1 CASSLDRGLYGAFF TGTGCCAGCAGCTTGGACAGGGGACTGTACGGGGCTTTCTTT
TRBJ1-1 TRBV5-8 . . CASISPNTEAFF TGTGCCAGCATCTCCCCTAACACTGAAGCTTTCTTT
TRBJ2-5 TRBV3-1/TRBV3-2 . TRBD1 CASSQPGQGYQETQYF TGTGCCAGCAGCCAGCCGGGACAGGGGTACCAAGAGACCCAGTACTTC
TRBJ1-1 TRBV27 . TRBD1 CASSLSSTGVVTEAFF TGTGCCAGCAGTTTATCCTCGACAGGGGTGGTAACTGAAGCTTTCTTT
TRBJ2-3 TRBV5-1 many TRBD1 CASSVGQGGIDTQYF TGCGCCAGCAGCGTGGGACAGGGTGGGATTGATACGCAGTATTTT
TRBJ1-1 TRBV19 . . CASSMNRGAVTEAFF TGTGCCAGTAGTATGAACCGGGGGGCAGTCACTGAAGCTTTCTTT
TRBJ2-1 TRBV5-5 . . CASSLEGWGTSYNEQFF TGTGCCAGCAGCTTGGAAGGGTGGGGCACTTCCTACAATGAGCAGTTCTTC
TRBJ1-2 TRBV19 . TRBD1 CASIPRDSYGYTF TGTGCCAGTATCCCTAGGGACAGTTATGGCTACACCTTC
TRBJ2-3 TRBV5-4 . TRBD1 CASSSRDSYTDTQYF TGTGCCAGCAGCTCACGGGACAGTTACACAGATACGCAGTATTTT
TRBJ1-5 TRBV24-1 . TRBD1 CATSDLPMTGNQPQHF TGTGCCACCAGTGATTTGCCGATGACAGGGAATCAGCCCCAGCATTTT
TRBJ1-4 TRBV7-2 . TRBD1 CASSPRGWGTGREKLFF TGTGCCAGCAGCCCAAGAGGGTGGGGGACAGGGCGTGAAAAACTGTTTTTT
TRBJ1-1 TRBV6-5 . . CASSKTGNTEAFF TGTGCCAGCAGCAAAACAGGGAACACTGAAGCTTTCTTT
TRBJ2-3 TRBV2 . TRBD2 CASSLGRRGGFTDTQYF TGTGCCAGCAGTTTGGGACGGCGGGGGGGATTCACAGATACGCAGTATTTT
TRBJ1-1 TRBV7-9 . . CASSLTQGMNTEAFF TGTGCCAGCAGCTTGACACAGGGTATGAACACTGAAGCTTTCTTT
TRBJ1-1 TRBV29-1 once . CSVPTGLNTEAFF TGCAGCGTTCCAACAGGGTTGAACACTGAAGCTTTCTTT
TRBJ1-2 TRBV9 . TRBD1 CASSVETGGYGYTF TGTGCCAGCAGCGTAGAAACAGGGGGCTATGGCTACACCTTC
TRBJ1-1 TRBV5-1 . . CASSLAVYSNTEAFF TGCGCCAGCAGCTTGGCTGTATATTCGAACACTGAAGCTTTCTTT
TRBJ1-2 TRBV3-1/TRBV3-2 . TRBD1 CASSQILGAGGWGYTF TGTGCCAGCAGCCAAATCCTCGGGGCAGGGGGATGGGGCTACACCTTC
TRBJ2-3 TRBV6-5 . . CASSPSQKMADTQYF TGTGCCAGCAGTCCCTCGCAGAAGATGGCAGATACGCAGTATTTT
TRBJ1-1 TRBV5-1 once . CASSLVAGYTEAFF TGCGCCAGCAGCTTGGTCGCAGGGTATACTGAAGCTTTCTTT
TRBJ2-6 TRBV11-2 . TRBD1 CASSPLQGDGANVLTF TGTGCCAGCAGCCCTCTACAGGGGGATGGGGCCAACGTCCTGACTTTC
TRBJ2-3 TRBV10-3 . TRBD2 CAISEAGAPDTQYF TGTGCCATCAGTGAAGCGGGAGCTCCGGATACGCAGTATTTT
TRBJ2-3 TRBV10-1 . TRBD2 CASSETVASGITDTQYF TGCGCCAGCAGTGAAACCGTGGCTAGCGGAATCACAGATACGCAGTATTTT
TRBJ1-5 TRBV6-1 . . CASTLGAYSNQPQHF TGTGCCAGCACCCTAGGAGCATATAGCAATCAGCCCCAGCATTTT
TRBJ1-4 TRBV18 . . CASSPYPGALYEKLFF TGTGCCAGCTCACCATATCCAGGGGCCCTTTATGAAAAACTGTTTTTT
TRBJ2-3 TRBV18 . . CASSPIPAPPPGDTQYF TGTGCCAGCTCACCGATTCCAGCGCCACCTCCGGGAGATACGCAGTATTTT
TRBJ1-2 TRBV2 . TRBD1 CAREGQGAGGYTF TGTGCCAGAGAGGGACAGGGGGCAGGTGGCTACACCTTC
TRBJ1-5 TRBV10-3 . . CAIRPEYSNQPQHF TGTGCCATCAGGCCAGAATATAGCAATCAGCCCCAGCATTTT
TRBJ1-5 TRBV6-5 . . CASTEDSFIMQPQHF TGTGCCAGCACCGAGGACAGTTTTATCATGCAGCCCCAGCATTTT
TRBJ2-2 TRBV5-1 once . CASSLAQPIQGGELFF TGCGCCAGCAGCTTGGCCCAACCCATTCAGGGCGGGGAGCTGTTTTTT
TRBJ1-1 TRBV20-1 . TRBD1 CSASGDSTEAFF TGCAGTGCTAGTGGGGACAGCACTGAAGCTTTCTTT
TRBJ1-1 TRBV25-1 . TRBD1 CASTHGTATEAFF TGTGCCAGTACTCACGGGACAGCCACTGAAGCTTTCTTT
TRBJ1-1 TRBV13 . . CASSLGRARGAFF TGTGCCAGCAGCTTAGGCCGCGCTAGAGGAGCTTTCTTT
TRBJ1-2 TRBV30 once TRBD1 CAWNYGTVDGYTF TGTGCCTGGAACTACGGGACAGTGGATGGCTACACCTTC
TRBJ2-6 TRBV11-2 . . CASRGLANVLTF TGTGCCAGCAGGGGACTGGCCAACGTCCTGACTTTC
TRBJ2-2 TRBV25-1 . TRBD1 CASSAGGTYTGELFF TGTGCCAGCAGTGCAGGGGGAACTTACACCGGGGAGCTGTTTTTT
TRBJ2-3 TRBV24-1 . TRBD1 CATSDRGPPGGDTQYF TGTGCCACCAGTGACCGAGGGCCCCCAGGGGGAGATACGCAGTATTTT